The present entry profiles one T cell receptor (beta chain) with its context. Its antigen is currently unknown. The data originate from a study of shared clonotypes between healthy human individuals. Across the whole study: Per-donor plates numbered three CD4 naive, three CD4 memory, two CD8 naive and one CD8 memory. Findings and limits, study-wide: Several donors had 4% to 5% of their naive CD4 clonotypes in common. Since donors were few, the genetic and exposure-history diversity represented was limited.

Naive CD8 isolation took CD45RO-negative cells positively selected for CCR7 and excluded terminally differentiated effector memory CD45RA+ cells. In replicate PCRs of sorted subsets, approximately 210 ng DNA, approximately 32,000 T cell genomes, was used. The repertoire was sequenced with immunoSEQ multiplex PCR; TCRdb's copy has only in-frame clones and lacks some. The table records about 750,000 clones, 90% to 95% of them present only once. The CDR3 covers 19 residues. The sample taken for sequencing was naive CD8+ T cells sorted from blood. This TCR was sampled from a man under 40 in good health. The chain joins TRBV21-1 to TRBJ2-2; no DNA check was done on the table's D call, TRBD1. TRBV21-1 is a pseudogene. The CDR3 DNA sequence: TGTGCCAGCAGACTTGGGCTGACAGGCACCCCTTCGAACACCGGGGAGCTGTTTTTT. It specifies CASRLGLTGTPSNTGELFF.